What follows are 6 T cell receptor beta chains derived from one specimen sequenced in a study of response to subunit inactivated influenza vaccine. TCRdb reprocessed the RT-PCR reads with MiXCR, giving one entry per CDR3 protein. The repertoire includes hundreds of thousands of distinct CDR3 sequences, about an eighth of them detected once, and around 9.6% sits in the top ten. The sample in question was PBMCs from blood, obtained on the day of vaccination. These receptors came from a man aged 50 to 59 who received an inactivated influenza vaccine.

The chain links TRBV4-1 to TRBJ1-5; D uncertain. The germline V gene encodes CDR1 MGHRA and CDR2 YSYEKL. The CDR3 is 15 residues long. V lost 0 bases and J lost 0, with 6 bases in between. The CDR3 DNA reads TGCGCCAGCAGCCAAGAACAGCATAGCAATCAGCCCCAGCATTTT. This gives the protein CASSQEQHSNQPQHF.

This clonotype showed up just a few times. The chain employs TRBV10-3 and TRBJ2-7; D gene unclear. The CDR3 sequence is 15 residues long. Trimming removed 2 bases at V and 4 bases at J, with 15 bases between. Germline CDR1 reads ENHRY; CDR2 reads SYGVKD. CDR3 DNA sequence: TGTGCCATCAGTGAGGGGTTTAGGCGTTTTTACGAGCAGTACTTC. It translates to CAISEGFRRFYEQYF.

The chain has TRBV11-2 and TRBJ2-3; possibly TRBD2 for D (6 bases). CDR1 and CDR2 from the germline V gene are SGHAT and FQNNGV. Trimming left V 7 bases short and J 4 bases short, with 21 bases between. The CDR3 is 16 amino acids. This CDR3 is CASTKTRNTAADTQYF. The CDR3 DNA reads TGTGCCAGCACCAAGACTAGGAACACAGCAGCAGATACGCAGTATTTT.

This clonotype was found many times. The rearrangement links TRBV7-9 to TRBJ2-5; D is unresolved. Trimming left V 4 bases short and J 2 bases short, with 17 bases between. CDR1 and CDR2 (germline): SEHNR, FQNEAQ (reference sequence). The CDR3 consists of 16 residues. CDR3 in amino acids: CASSSTPIFTQETQYF. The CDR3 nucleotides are TGTGCCAGCAGCTCGACCCCTATTTTTACTCAAGAGACCCAGTACTTC.

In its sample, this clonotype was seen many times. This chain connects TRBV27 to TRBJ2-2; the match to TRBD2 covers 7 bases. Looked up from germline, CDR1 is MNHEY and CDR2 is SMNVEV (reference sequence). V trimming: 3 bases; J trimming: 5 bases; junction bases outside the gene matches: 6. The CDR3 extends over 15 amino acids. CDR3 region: CASSFSGTKTGELFF. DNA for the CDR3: TGTGCCAGCAGTTTTTCAGGGACTAAGACCGGGGAGCTGTTTTTT.

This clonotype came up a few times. CDR3 sequence (DNA): TGTGCCACCAGCAGAGTTACGCTCGGACAGCGAACCACAGATACGCAGTATTTT. This codes for CATSRVTLGQRTTDTQYF. The J gene is TRBJ2-3, the V gene TRBV15, with TRBD1 as a possible D gene (6 bases). V was shortened by 1 base and J by 2 bases, with 19 bases between the two germline ends. The CDR3 spans 18 residues. Looked up from germline, CDR1 is LNHNV and CDR2 is YYDKDF (reference sequence).